The T cell receptor (beta chain) under discussion was sequenced for a study of monozygotic twins with cystic fibrosis. Study-wide results and limits: Age, concordance and disease severity did not associate with shared CDR3 numbers. Monozygotic CF twins shared more identical nucleotide clonotypes than unrelated patients. Clonality was generally low (median around 0.009), higher in the most severe patients.

CDR1 is SGHRS, CDR2 YFSETQ, per germline. The CDR3 contains 14 residues. Trimming stripped 1 base from V and 1 base from J, with 9 bases between. Some clones are missing from TCRdb's copy, which holds only in-frame ones; the method was immunoSEQ multiplex PCR. The sample has about 36,000 clones; 75% to 90% are singletons. Comment on this clone: Its antigen remains unidentified.

The chain joins TRBV5-1 to TRBJ2-7, with D possibly being TRBD1 (6 bases). The sequence was obtained from a girl aged 2-15 years with cystic fibrosis. Input material: blood. CDR3 amino acids: CASSLPDSSYEQYF. CDR3 nucleotides: TGCGCCAGCAGCTTGCCGGACAGTTCCTACGAGCAGTACTTC.